The rows below give T cell receptor beta chains drawn from one sample of a study of T-cell reconstitution after alpha-beta-depleted transplantation in children. One entry per CDR3 protein results from TCRdb running MiXCR on the PCR reads. Among some 350,000 distinct CDR3 sequences listed, about a sixth were seen once. The sample was PBMCs, mostly from graft donor cells, taken 360 days after TCRalphabeta/CD19-depleted stem cell transplant. These receptors all stem from a male patient under 10 years old who had a stem cell transplant for acute lymphoblastic leukemia, so the T cells may come from the graft donor. The CDR3 runs from the conserved cysteine through the conserved F or W. Fields, in order: V gene, D gene, clone size, J gene, CDR3 protein, CDR3 DNA. D genes are given only for firm matches. The size of a clone is reported for some rows only, either as once, few or many, or as a class for expanded clones.

v_call: TRBV20-1; d_call: TRBD2; clone_size: many; j_call: TRBJ2-5; cdr3_aa: CSARDSAGGFGETQYF; cdr3_nt: TGCAGTGCTAGAGATTCAGCGGGAGGGTTTGGGGAGACCCAGTACTTC
v_call: TRBV10-3; d_call: TRBD2; clone_size: few; j_call: TRBJ2-1; cdr3_aa: CAINPSGTSGTLYNEQFF; cdr3_nt: TGTGCCATCAACCCCTCAGGGACTAGCGGGACCTTGTACAATGAGCAGTTCTTC
v_call: TRBV11-2; d_call: .; clone_size: few; j_call: TRBJ2-2; cdr3_aa: CASSLDGGGHTGELFF; cdr3_nt: TGTGCCAGCAGCTTAGATGGCGGGGGCCACACCGGGGAGCTGTTTTTT
v_call: TRBV6-9; d_call: .; clone_size: many; j_call: TRBJ1-3; cdr3_aa: CASSSVGNTIYF; cdr3_nt: TGTGCCAGCAGTTCGGTTGGAAACACCATATATTTT
v_call: TRBV20-1; d_call: .; clone_size: .; j_call: TRBJ2-5; cdr3_aa: CSANDRGGETQYF; cdr3_nt: TGCAGTGCTAACGACAGGGGAGGGGAGACCCAGTACTTC
v_call: TRBV12-3/TRBV12-4; d_call: TRBD2; clone_size: .; j_call: TRBJ2-7; cdr3_aa: CASSSPSGRYYEQYF; cdr3_nt: TGTGCCAGCAGTTCCCCTAGCGGGAGGTACTACGAGCAGTACTTC
v_call: TRBV27; d_call: .; clone_size: few; j_call: TRBJ2-7; cdr3_aa: CASSLSPSFYEQYF; cdr3_nt: TGTGCCAGCAGTTTATCGCCCTCTTTCTACGAGCAGTACTTC
v_call: TRBV12-3/TRBV12-4; d_call: .; clone_size: few; j_call: TRBJ2-1; cdr3_aa: CASSPGVAVTYNEQFF; cdr3_nt: TGTGCCAGCAGTCCCGGGGTAGCGGTAACCTACAATGAGCAGTTCTTC
v_call: TRBV6-5; d_call: TRBD1; clone_size: .; j_call: TRBJ2-6; cdr3_aa: CASSYSPWTGSGANVLTF; cdr3_nt: TGTGCCAGCAGTTACTCGCCCTGGACAGGGTCCGGGGCCAACGTCCTGACTTTC
v_call: TRBV28; d_call: .; clone_size: few; j_call: TRBJ1-2; cdr3_aa: CASSLGVVGYGYTF; cdr3_nt: TGTGCCAGCAGTTTAGGGGTGGTCGGCTATGGCTACACCTTC
v_call: TRBV19; d_call: .; clone_size: .; j_call: TRBJ2-7; cdr3_aa: CASSKRGYDEQYF; cdr3_nt: TGTGCCAGTAGTAAACGGGGGTACGACGAGCAGTACTTC
v_call: TRBV15; d_call: .; clone_size: many; j_call: TRBJ2-2; cdr3_aa: CATPRSEGMNTGELFF; cdr3_nt: TGTGCCACCCCACGTTCGGAGGGGATGAACACCGGGGAGCTGTTTTTT
v_call: TRBV19; d_call: .; clone_size: many; j_call: TRBJ2-7; cdr3_aa: CASSISPISYEQYF; cdr3_nt: TGTGCCAGTAGTATTAGCCCGATCTCCTACGAGCAGTACTTC
v_call: TRBV11-2; d_call: .; clone_size: .; j_call: TRBJ2-3; cdr3_aa: CASSPTGTRSFTDTQYF; cdr3_nt: TGTGCCAGCAGCCCCACCGGGACTCGGAGTTTCACAGATACGCAGTATTTT
v_call: TRBV21-1; d_call: .; clone_size: few; j_call: TRBJ2-2; cdr3_aa: CASSKGQGRGTGELFF; cdr3_nt: TGTGCCAGCAGCAAAGGACAGGGTAGGGGCACCGGGGAGCTGTTTTTT
v_call: TRBV4-3; d_call: TRBD2; clone_size: few; j_call: TRBJ2-1; cdr3_aa: CASSRTSGTLGNEQFF; cdr3_nt: TGCGCCAGCAGCCGGACTAGCGGCACTCTAGGGAATGAGCAGTTCTTC
v_call: TRBV4-3; d_call: TRBD1; clone_size: few; j_call: TRBJ2-5; cdr3_aa: CASSQDFLMGQGVETQYF; cdr3_nt: TGCGCCAGCAGCCAAGATTTCCTTATGGGACAGGGGGTCGAGACCCAGTACTTC
v_call: TRBV18; d_call: TRBD2; clone_size: many; j_call: TRBJ2-1; cdr3_aa: CASSLVSGSPYNEQFF; cdr3_nt: TGTGCCAGCTCACTGGTTAGCGGGAGCCCTTACAATGAGCAGTTCTTC
v_call: TRBV4-3; d_call: .; clone_size: few; j_call: TRBJ1-2; cdr3_aa: CASSRDGFQGSGYTF; cdr3_nt: TGCGCCAGCAGCCGAGACGGTTTCCAGGGCAGCGGCTACACCTTC
v_call: TRBV7-2; d_call: TRBD2; clone_size: .; j_call: TRBJ2-7; cdr3_aa: CASSYGLAGPYEQYF; cdr3_nt: TGTGCCAGCAGCTACGGACTAGCGGGCCCGTACGAGCAGTACTTC
v_call: TRBV5-1; d_call: TRBD2; clone_size: few; j_call: TRBJ2-5; cdr3_aa: CASSFGGTSQETQYF; cdr3_nt: TGCGCCAGCAGCTTCGGCGGGACTAGTCAAGAGACCCAGTACTTC
v_call: TRBV30; d_call: TRBD2; clone_size: few; j_call: TRBJ2-1; cdr3_aa: CAWREELAGVNEQFF; cdr3_nt: TGTGCCTGGAGGGAAGAACTAGCGGGAGTCAATGAGCAGTTCTTC
v_call: TRBV11-2; d_call: .; clone_size: few; j_call: TRBJ2-5; cdr3_aa: CASSAPRGGRKETQYF; cdr3_nt: TGTGCCAGCAGCGCTCCCAGGGGAGGACGGAAGGAGACCCAGTACTTC
v_call: TRBV5-1; d_call: .; clone_size: many; j_call: TRBJ2-2; cdr3_aa: CASSSGNTGELFF; cdr3_nt: TGCGCCAGCAGCTCTGGCAACACCGGGGAGCTGTTTTTT
v_call: TRBV28; d_call: .; clone_size: few; j_call: TRBJ2-7; cdr3_aa: CASKGTPAIEQYF; cdr3_nt: TGTGCCAGTAAGGGGACTCCTGCCATCGAGCAGTACTTC
v_call: TRBV2; d_call: .; clone_size: few; j_call: TRBJ2-7; cdr3_aa: CASSEAAGTINTYEQYF; cdr3_nt: TGTGCCAGCAGTGAGGCGGCAGGCACCATCAATACCTACGAGCAGTACTTC
v_call: TRBV20-1; d_call: .; clone_size: .; j_call: TRBJ1-1; cdr3_aa: CSARDRKWGNTEAFF; cdr3_nt: TGCAGTGCTAGAGATCGAAAGTGGGGGAACACTGAAGCTTTCTTT
v_call: TRBV12-3/TRBV12-4; d_call: .; clone_size: few; j_call: TRBJ2-5; cdr3_aa: CASSTGPQETQYF; cdr3_nt: TGTGCCAGCAGTACCGGGCCCCAAGAGACCCAGTACTTC
v_call: TRBV27; d_call: TRBD2; clone_size: .; j_call: TRBJ2-4; cdr3_aa: CTSSPPGERGCKNIQYF; cdr3_nt: TGCACCAGCAGTCCCCCCGGCGAGCGGGGCTGCAAAAACATTCAGTACTTC
v_call: TRBV10-3; d_call: .; clone_size: .; j_call: TRBJ2-7; cdr3_aa: CAISGGRPLLPSLDLRSYEQYF; cdr3_nt: TGTGCCATCAGTGGCGGTAGGCCCCTCCTCCCATCTTTAGACCTCCGCTCCTACGAGCAGTACTTC
v_call: TRBV20-1; d_call: .; clone_size: .; j_call: TRBJ2-1; cdr3_aa: CSARDSKAEPYNEQFF; cdr3_nt: TGCAGTGCTAGAGATTCAAAAGCGGAACCCTACAATGAGCAGTTCTTC
v_call: TRBV12-3/TRBV12-4; d_call: TRBD1; clone_size: .; j_call: TRBJ2-2; cdr3_aa: CASRSGQASTGELFF; cdr3_nt: TGTGCCAGCAGGTCGGGACAGGCGTCCACCGGGGAGCTGTTTTTT
v_call: TRBV7-2; d_call: .; clone_size: .; j_call: TRBJ2-4; cdr3_aa: CASSRGNPGGGKNIQYF; cdr3_nt: TGTGCCAGCAGCCGCGGTAATCCCGGTGGGGGCAAAAACATTCAGTACTTC
v_call: TRBV6-2/TRBV6-3; d_call: .; clone_size: .; j_call: TRBJ2-3; cdr3_aa: CASGYGGFGSTDTQYF; cdr3_nt: TGTGCCAGCGGCTACGGTGGGTTCGGGAGTACGGATACGCAGTATTTT
v_call: TRBV9; d_call: .; clone_size: .; j_call: TRBJ2-3; cdr3_aa: CASSVDGGSPTDTQYF; cdr3_nt: TGTGCCAGCAGCGTAGACGGCGGCTCTCCCACAGATACGCAGTATTTT
v_call: TRBV12-3/TRBV12-4; d_call: .; clone_size: .; j_call: TRBJ1-5; cdr3_aa: CASSLKYQPQHF; cdr3_nt: TGTGCCAGCAGTTTAAAATATCAGCCCCAGCATTTT